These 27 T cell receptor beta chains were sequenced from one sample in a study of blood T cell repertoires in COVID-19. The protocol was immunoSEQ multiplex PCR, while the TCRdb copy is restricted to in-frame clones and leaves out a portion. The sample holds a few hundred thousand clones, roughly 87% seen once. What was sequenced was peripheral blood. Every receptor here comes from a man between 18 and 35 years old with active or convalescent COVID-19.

Written as DNA, the CDR3 is TGTGCCAGCAGCACACCGACAGGGCCGGTCTATGGCTACACCTTC. Translation gives CASSTPTGPVYGYTF. V and J are TRBV7-9 and TRBJ1-2; 7 bases fit TRBD1. V shed 5 bases and J 4 bases; nucleotides not matched to a gene: 10. From germline, CDR1 is SEHNR and CDR2 FQNEAQ (reference sequence). The CDR3 contains 15 residues.

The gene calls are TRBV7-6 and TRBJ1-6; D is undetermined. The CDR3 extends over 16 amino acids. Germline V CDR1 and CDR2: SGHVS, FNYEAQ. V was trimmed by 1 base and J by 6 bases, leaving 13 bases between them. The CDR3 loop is CASSLVGSDLNSPLHF. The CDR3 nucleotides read TGTGCCAGCAGCTTAGTTGGTAGCGATCTTAATTCACCCCTCCACTTT.

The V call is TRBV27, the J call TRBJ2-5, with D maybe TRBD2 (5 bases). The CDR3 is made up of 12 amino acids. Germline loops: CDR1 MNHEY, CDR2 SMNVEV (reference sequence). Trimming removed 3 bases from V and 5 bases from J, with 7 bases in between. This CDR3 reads CASSFPGETQYF. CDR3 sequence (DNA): TGTGCCAGCAGTTTTCCGGGGGAGACCCAGTACTTC.

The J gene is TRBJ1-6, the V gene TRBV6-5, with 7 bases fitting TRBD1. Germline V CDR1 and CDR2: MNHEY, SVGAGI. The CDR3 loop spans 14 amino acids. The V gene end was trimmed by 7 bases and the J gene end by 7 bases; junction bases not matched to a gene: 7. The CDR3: CASTAGTVNSPLHF. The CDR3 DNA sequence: TGTGCCAGCACTGCCGGGACAGTGAATTCACCCCTCCACTTT.

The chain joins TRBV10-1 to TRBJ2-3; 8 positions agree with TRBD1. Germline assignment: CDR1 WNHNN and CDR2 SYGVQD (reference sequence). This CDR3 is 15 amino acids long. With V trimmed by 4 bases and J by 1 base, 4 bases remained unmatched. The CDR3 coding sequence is TGCGCCAGCAGTGCTGAACAGGGGGGCACAGATACGCAGTATTTT. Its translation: CASSAEQGGTDTQYF.

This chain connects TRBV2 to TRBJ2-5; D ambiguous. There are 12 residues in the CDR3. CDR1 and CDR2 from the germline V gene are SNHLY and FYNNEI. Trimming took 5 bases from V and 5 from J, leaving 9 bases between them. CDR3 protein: CASSSARETQYF. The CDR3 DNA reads TGTGCCAGCAGTTCTGCACGGGAGACCCAGTACTTC.

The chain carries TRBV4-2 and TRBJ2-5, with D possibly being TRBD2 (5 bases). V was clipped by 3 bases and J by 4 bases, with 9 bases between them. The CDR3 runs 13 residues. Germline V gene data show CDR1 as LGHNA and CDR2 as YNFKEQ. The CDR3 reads CASSQTAGETQYF. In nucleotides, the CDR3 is TGTGCCAGCAGCCAGACCGCGGGAGAGACCCAGTACTTC.

The DNA of the CDR3 is TGTGCCAGCAGCTTGGTGCACGCTAACGGACCGGGACAGAAAGCTTTCTTT. Translating gives CASSLVHANGPGQKAFF. This chain connects TRBV5-6 to TRBJ1-1, with 7 bases fitting TRBD1. CDR3 length: 17 residues. V trimming: 0 bases; J trimming: 9 bases; junction bases outside the gene matches: 17. The V gene's germline CDR1 is SGHDT and CDR2 YYEEEE.

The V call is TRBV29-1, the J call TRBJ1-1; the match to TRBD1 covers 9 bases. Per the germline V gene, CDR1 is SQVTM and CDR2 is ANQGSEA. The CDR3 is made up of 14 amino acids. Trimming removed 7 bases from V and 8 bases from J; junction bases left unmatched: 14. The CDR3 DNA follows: TGCAGCGGGATCACAGGGGGCTGGAGAACCGAAGCTTTCTTT. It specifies CSGITGGWRTEAFF.

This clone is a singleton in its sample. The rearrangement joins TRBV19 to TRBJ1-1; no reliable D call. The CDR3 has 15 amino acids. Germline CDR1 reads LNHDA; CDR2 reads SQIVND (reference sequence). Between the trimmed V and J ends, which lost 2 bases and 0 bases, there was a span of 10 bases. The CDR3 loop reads CASSILRGLNTEAFF. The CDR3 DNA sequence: TGTGCCAGTAGTATATTAAGAGGGCTGAACACTGAAGCTTTCTTT.

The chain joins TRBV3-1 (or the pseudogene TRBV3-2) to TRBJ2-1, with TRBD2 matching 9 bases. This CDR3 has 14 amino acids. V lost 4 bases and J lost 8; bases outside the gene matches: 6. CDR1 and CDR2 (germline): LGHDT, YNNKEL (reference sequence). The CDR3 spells CASSPGLARYEQFF. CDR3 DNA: TGTGCCAGCAGCCCCGGACTAGCGCGGTATGAGCAGTTCTTC.

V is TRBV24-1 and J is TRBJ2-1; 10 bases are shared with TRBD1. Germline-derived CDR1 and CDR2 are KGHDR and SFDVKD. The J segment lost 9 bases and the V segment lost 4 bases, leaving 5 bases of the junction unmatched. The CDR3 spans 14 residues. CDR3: CATSDSTGGSEQFF. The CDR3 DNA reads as TGTGCCACCAGTGACTCGACAGGGGGCAGTGAGCAGTTCTTC.

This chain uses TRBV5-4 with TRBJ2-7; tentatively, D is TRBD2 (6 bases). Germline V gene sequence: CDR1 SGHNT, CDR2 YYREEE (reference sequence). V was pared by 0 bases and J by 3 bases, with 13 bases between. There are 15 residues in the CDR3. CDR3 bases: TGTGCCAGCAGCTTGGATGGGGGGAGGTTCTACGAGCAGTACTTC. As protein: CASSLDGGRFYEQYF.

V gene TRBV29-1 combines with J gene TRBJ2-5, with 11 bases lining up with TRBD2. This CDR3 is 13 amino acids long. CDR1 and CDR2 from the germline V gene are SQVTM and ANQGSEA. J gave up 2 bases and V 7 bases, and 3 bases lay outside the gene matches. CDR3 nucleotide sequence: TGCAGCGCCCTAGCGGGGGGACAAGAGACCCAGTACTTC. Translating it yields CSALAGGQETQYF.

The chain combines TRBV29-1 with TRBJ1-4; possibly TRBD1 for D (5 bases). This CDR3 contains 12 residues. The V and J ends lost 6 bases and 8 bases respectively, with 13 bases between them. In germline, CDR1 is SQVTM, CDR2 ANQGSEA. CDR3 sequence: CSVYYQGEKLFF. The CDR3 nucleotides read TGCAGCGTCTATTACCAGGGAGAAAAACTGTTTTTT.

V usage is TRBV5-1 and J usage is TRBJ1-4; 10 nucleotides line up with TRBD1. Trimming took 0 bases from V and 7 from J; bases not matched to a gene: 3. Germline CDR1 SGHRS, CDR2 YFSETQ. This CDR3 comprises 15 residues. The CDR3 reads CASSLGQGALEKLFF. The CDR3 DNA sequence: TGCGCCAGCAGCTTGGGACAGGGGGCTCTTGAAAAACTGTTTTTT.

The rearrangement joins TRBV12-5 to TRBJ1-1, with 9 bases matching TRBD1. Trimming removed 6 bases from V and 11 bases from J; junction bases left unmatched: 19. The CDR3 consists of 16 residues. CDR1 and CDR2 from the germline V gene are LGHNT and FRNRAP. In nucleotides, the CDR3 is TGTGCTAGTGGCTACCCAGGGACAGGGAAAGCGGGTGGGGCTTTCTTT. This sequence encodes CASGYPGTGKAGGAFF.

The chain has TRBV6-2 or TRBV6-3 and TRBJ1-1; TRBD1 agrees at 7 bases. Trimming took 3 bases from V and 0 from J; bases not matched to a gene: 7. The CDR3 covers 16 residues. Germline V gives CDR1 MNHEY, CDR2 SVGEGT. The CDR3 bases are TGTGCCAGCAGTTATCGAGGACAGGTTTTGAACACTGAAGCTTTCTTT. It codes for CASSYRGQVLNTEAFF.

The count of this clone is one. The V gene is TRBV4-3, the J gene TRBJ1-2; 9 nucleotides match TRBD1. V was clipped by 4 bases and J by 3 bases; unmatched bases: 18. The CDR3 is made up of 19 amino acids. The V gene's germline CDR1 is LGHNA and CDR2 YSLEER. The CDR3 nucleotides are TGCGCCAGCAGCCGGTCCCCCTGGACAGGGGTCCTTTCCGACTATGGCTACACCTTC. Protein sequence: CASSRSPWTGVLSDYGYTF.

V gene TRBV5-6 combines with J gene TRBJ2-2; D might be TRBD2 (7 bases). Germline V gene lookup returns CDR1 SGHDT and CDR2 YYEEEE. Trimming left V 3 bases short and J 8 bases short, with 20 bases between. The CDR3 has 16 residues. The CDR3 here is CASSSPPGGQGGELFF. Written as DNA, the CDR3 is TGTGCCAGCAGCTCACCCCCGGGGGGCCAGGGTGGGGAGCTGTTTTTT.

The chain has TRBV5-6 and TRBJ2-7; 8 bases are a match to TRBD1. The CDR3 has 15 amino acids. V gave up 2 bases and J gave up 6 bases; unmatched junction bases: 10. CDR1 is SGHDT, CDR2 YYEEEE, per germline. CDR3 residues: CASSLESGGSTEQYF. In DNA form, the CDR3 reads TGTGCCAGCAGCTTAGAGTCAGGGGGCTCTACCGAGCAGTACTTC.

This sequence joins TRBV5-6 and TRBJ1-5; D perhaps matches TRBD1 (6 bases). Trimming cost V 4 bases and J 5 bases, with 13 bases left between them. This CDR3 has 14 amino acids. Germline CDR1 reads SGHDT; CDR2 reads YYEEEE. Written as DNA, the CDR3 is TGTGCCAGCAGCAAACAGGGTCTAGATCAGCCCCAGCATTTT. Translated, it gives CASSKQGLDQPQHF.

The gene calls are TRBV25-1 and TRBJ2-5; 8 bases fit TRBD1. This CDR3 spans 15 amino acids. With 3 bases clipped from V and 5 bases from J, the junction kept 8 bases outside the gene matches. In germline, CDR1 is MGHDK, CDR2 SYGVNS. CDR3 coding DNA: TGTGCCAGCAGTGATGAGGGCAGACAGGGGGAGACCCAGTACTTC. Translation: CASSDEGRQGETQYF.

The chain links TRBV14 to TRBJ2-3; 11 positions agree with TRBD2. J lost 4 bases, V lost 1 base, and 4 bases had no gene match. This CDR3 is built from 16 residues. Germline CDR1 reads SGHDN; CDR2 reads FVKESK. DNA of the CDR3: TGTGCCAGCAGCCAAGGTAGCGGGGGGGCTGCAGATACGCAGTATTTT. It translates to CASSQGSGGAADTQYF.

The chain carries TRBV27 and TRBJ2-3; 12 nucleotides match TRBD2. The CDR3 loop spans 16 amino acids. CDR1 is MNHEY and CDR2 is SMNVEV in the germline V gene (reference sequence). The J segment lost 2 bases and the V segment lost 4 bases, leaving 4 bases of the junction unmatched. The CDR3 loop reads CASSSGLAGPTDTQYF. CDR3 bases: TGTGCCAGCAGTTCCGGACTAGCGGGACCCACAGATACGCAGTATTTT.

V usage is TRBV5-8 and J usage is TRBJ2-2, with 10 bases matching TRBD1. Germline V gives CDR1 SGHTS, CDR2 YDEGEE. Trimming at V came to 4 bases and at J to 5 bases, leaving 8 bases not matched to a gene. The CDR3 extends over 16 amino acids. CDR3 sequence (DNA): TGTGCCAGCAGCCCAATGGGACAGGGGAGGACCGGGGAGCTGTTTTTT. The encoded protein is CASSPMGQGRTGELFF. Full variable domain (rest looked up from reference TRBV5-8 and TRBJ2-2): EAGVTQSPTHLIKTRGQQATLRCSPISGHTSVYWYQQALGLGLQFLLWYDEGEERNRGNFPPRFSGRQFPNYSSELNVNALELEDSALYLCASSPMGQGRTGELFFGEGSRLTVL.

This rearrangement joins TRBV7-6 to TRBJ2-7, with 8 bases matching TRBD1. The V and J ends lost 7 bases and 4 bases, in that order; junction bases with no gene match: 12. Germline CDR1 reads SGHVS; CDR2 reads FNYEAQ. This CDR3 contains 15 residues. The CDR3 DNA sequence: TGTGCCAGCACGGACGGACAGGGCAGTGGGTACGAGCAGTACTTC. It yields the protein CASTDGQGSGYEQYF.